This TCR beta chain was captured by sequencing in a study of CD8+ T cells in alopecia areata. This CDR3 has 14 residues. Germline lookup yields CDR1 SGHDT and CDR2 YYEEEE. Deletions cut 0 bases from V and 7 bases from J, with 10 bases between. Punch biopsies of lesional scalp, plus peripheral blood, were taken from alopecia areata patients. CD4+ and CD8+ T cells were sorted from PBMCs stained for CD3, CD4 and CD8. cDNA reverse transcribed from extracted RNA served as the sequencing template. Assay: immunoSEQ multiplex PCR; the TCRdb copy retains only in-frame clones and omits some. The data contain 65,000 to 90,000 clones, roughly half of them singletons. This clone was detected a few times.

Source material: NKG2D-high CD8+ T cells sorted from blood. The clonotype was recovered from a human donor with alopecia areata. The rearrangement uses TRBV5-6 and TRBJ2-2, with D hard to call. The DNA for the CDR3 is TGTGCCAGCAGCTTGGGAGATGTCGACGGGGAGCTGTTTTTT. Protein: CASSLGDVDGELFF. The complete variable domain, with remaining parts taken from reference TRBV5-6 and TRBJ2-2, reads DAGVTQSPTHLIKTRGQQVTLRCSPKSGHDTVSWYQQALGQGPQFIFQYYEEEERQRGNFPDRFSGHQFPNYSSELNVNALLLGDSALYLCASSLGDVDGELFFGEGSRLTVL.